This TCR beta chain was identified during a study of T-cell memory formation after mild COVID-19. Notes on the study in general: Clones contracting across day 15 to 85 had a balanced CD4/CD8 profile; later expanding clones leaned CD4+.

MiXCR was run by TCRdb on the 5' RACE reads, yielding one entry per CDR3 protein. The data contain 410,000 or so distinct CDR3 sequences, more than 20% of them singletons. Looked up from germline, CDR1 is KGHSH and CDR2 is LQKENI. Trimming took off 0 bases at V and 4 bases at J, with 10 bases between the two ends. This CDR3 is built from 14 residues. About this clonotype itself: The antigen remains unidentified.

This TCR was sampled from an adult woman who had mild COVID-19 (a few samples of this study predate the infection). Cell type and time point are not known. The chain joins TRBV18 to TRBJ2-7; the D is unclear. Input material: PBMCs or a T cell subset sorted from them (not recorded which). DNA of the CDR3: TGTGCCAGCTCACCACCGGGCGTAGGTTACGAGCAGTACTTC. Amino acid sequence: CASSPPGVGYEQYF.